Sequencing of this TCR beta chain was carried out in a study of blood T cell repertoires in COVID-19. Study-wide background: T cells, B-cell-depleted T cells, or PBMCs provided the cDNA or gDNA that served as material.

The CDR3 is 15 residues long. Germline V CDR1 and CDR2: SGHTA, FQGTGA. V was shortened by 5 bases and J by 0 bases, with 11 bases between the two germline ends. Data came from immunoSEQ multiplex PCR; TCRdb stores just in-frame clones and leaves some out. The sample records under 250,000 clones, about 85% being singletons. This sequence joins TRBV7-3 and TRBJ1-3; TRBD1 might be the D (5 bases). Sequencing was carried out using peripheral blood. The origin of this receptor is a man aged 25-45 years who had recovered from COVID-19. The CDR3 loop is CASSPRGDSGNTIYF. The CDR3, as DNA: TGTGCCAGCAGCCCCCGGGGGGACTCTGGAAACACCATATATTTT.